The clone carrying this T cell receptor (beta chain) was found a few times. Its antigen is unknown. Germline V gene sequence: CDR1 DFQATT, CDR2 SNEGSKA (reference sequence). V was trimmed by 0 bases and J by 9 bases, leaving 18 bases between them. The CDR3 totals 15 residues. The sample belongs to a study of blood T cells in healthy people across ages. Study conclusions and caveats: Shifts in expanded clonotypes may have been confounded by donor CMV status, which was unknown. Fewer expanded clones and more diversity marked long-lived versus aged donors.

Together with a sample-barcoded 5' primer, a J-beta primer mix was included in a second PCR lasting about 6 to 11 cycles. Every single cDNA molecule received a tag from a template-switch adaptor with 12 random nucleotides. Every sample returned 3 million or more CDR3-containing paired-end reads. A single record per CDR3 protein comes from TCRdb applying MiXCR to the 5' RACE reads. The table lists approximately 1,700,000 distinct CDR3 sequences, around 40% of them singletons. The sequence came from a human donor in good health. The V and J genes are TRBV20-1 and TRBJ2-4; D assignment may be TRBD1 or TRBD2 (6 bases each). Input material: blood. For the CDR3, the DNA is TGCAGTGCTAGAGATTTCGAGGGGGGCAGGGTCATTCAGTACTTC. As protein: CSARDFEGGRVIQYF.